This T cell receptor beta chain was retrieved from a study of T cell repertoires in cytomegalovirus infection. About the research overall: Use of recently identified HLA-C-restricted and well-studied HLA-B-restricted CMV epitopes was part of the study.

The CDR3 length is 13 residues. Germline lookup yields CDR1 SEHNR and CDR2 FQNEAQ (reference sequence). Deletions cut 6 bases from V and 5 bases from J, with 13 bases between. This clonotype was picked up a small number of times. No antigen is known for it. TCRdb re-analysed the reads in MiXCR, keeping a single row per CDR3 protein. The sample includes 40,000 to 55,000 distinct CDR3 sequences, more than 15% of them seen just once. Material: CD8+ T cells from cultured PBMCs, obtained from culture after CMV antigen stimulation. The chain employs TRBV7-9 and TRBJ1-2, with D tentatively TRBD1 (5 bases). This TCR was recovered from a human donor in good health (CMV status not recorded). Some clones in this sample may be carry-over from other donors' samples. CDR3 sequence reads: CASSSGTIYGYTF. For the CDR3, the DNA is TGTGCCAGCAGTTCCGGGACCATTTATGGCTACACCTTC. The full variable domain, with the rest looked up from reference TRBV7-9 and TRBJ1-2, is DTGVSQNPRHKITKRGQNVTFRCDPISEHNRLYWYRQTLGQGPEFLTYFQNEAQLEKSRLLSDRFSAERPKGSFSTLEIQRTEQGDSAMYLCASSSGTIYGYTFGSGTRLTVV.